Listed below are T cell receptor beta chains from one sample, sequenced in a study of T cells in Graves' hyperthyroidism and ophthalmopathy. Each CDR3 protein is one row after TCRdb ran MiXCR on the multiplex PCR reads. This repertoire shows some 360,000 distinct CDR3 sequences, around 13% found once; its top ten account for about 10%. Sequenced input: blood. The receptors were sampled from a woman aged 60 to 75 with Graves' hyperthyroidism. Each CDR3 is given with its conserved first and last residue. Fields, in order: V gene, J gene, clone size, D gene, CDR3 protein, CDR3 DNA. The D gene is left open where the match is weak. Clone size is given for some rows only: seen once, a few or many times, or a class if the clone is expanded.

>TRBV29-1|TRBJ2-5|few|TRBD2
CSVELGLAGAPETQYF
TGCAGCGTCGAACTTGGACTAGCGGGGGCCCCAGAGACCCAGTACTTC
>TRBV5-1|TRBJ2-1|few|TRBD1
CASNLGTGGDEQFF
TGCGCCAGCAACCTCGGGACAGGGGGCGATGAGCAGTTCTTC
>TRBV5-1|TRBJ1-2|few|NA
CASSLGDTHSRGYTF
TGCGCCAGCAGCTTGGGGGACACCCATAGCCGGGGCTACACCTTC
>TRBV10-1|TRBJ2-1|many|NA
CASSDGGLYNEQFF
TGCGCCAGCAGTGATGGTGGGCTCTACAATGAGCAGTTCTTC
>TRBV20-1|TRBJ2-3|many|TRBD2
CSARAGTSGDTQYF
TGCAGTGCTAGGGCCGGGACTAGCGGCGATACGCAGTATTTT
>TRBV19|TRBJ1-4|NA|NA
CASSMLGAGMEKLFF
TGTGCCAGTAGTATGTTGGGAGCAGGGATGGAAAAACTGTTTTTT
>TRBV4-2|TRBJ2-1|NA|TRBD2
CASSPRLAGAYEQFF
TGTGCCAGCAGCCCCCGACTAGCGGGAGCATATGAGCAGTTCTTC
>TRBV27|TRBJ1-2|few|TRBD1
CASSFSGTAYGYTF
TGTGCCAGCAGTTTTTCCGGGACAGCCTATGGCTACACCTTC
>TRBV19|TRBJ2-2|NA|TRBD1
CASSIRDSRRTGELFF
TGTGCCAGTAGTATTCGGGACAGTCGACGGACCGGGGAGCTGTTTTTT
>TRBV11-2|TRBJ2-7|once|TRBD2
CASSLGTSRKPLAYEQYF
TGTGCCAGCAGCTTAGGGACTAGCAGGAAACCCCTAGCCTACGAGCAGTACTTC
>TRBV4-1|TRBJ2-4|few|TRBD2
CASSQPSGSKNIQYF
TGCGCCAGCAGCCAACCTAGCGGGAGCAAAAACATTCAGTACTTC
>TRBV18|TRBJ2-1|many|NA
CASSPMGDEQFF
TGTGCCAGCTCACCGATGGGCGACGAGCAGTTCTTC
>TRBV7-9|TRBJ1-4|NA|TRBD1
CASSRDRANEKLFF
TGTGCCAGCAGCCGGGACAGGGCTAATGAAAAACTGTTTTTT
>TRBV20-1|TRBJ2-7|few|TRBD2
CSASPLAASYEQYF
TGCAGTGCTTCCCCGCTAGCGGCCTCCTACGAGCAGTACTTC
>TRBV12-3/TRBV12-4|TRBJ1-5|many|NA
CASAQGFSNQPQHF
TGTGCCAGCGCTCAGGGATTTAGCAATCAGCCCCAGCATTTT
>TRBV5-6|TRBJ2-5|NA|NA
CASSFANQETQYF
TGTGCCAGCAGCTTCGCCAACCAAGAGACCCAGTACTTC
>TRBV24-1|TRBJ2-2|many|NA
CATSDLRLRDGTGELFF
TGTGCCACCAGTGATTTGAGATTGAGGGATGGGACCGGGGAGCTGTTTTTT
>TRBV3-1|TRBJ1-2|NA|NA
CASSPRGVGYTF
TGTGCCAGCAGCCCCCGCGGTGTTGGCTACACCTTC
>TRBV12-3/TRBV12-4|TRBJ2-1|many|NA
CASAPDPVGVTEQFF
TGTGCCAGCGCCCCGGACCCAGTTGGGGTTACTGAGCAGTTCTTC
>TRBV30|TRBJ2-3|NA|NA
CGSAASTDTQYF
TGTGGCTCAGCAGCGAGCACAGATACGCAGTATTTT
>TRBV7-9|TRBJ2-7|many|NA
CASGEESYEQYF
TGTGCCTCCGGGGAGGAGTCCTACGAGCAGTACTTC
>TRBV5-1|TRBJ2-1|many|NA
CASSLDQGGWNEQFF
TGCGCCAGCAGCTTGGACCAGGGCGGGTGGAATGAGCAGTTCTTC
>TRBV18|TRBJ1-1|NA|NA
CASSPQGRENTEAFF
TGTGCCAGCTCACCACAGGGTAGGGAAAACACTGAAGCTTTCTTT
>TRBV11-2|TRBJ1-3|many|NA
CASSPTPRAHSGNTIYF
TGTGCCAGCAGCCCCACCCCGAGGGCGCACTCTGGAAACACCATATATTTT
>TRBV27|TRBJ2-7|NA|NA
CASSLVGHLSSYEQYF
TGTGCCAGCAGTTTAGTCGGCCATTTATCCTCCTACGAGCAGTACTTC
>TRBV12-3/TRBV12-4|TRBJ2-1|many|TRBD2
CASNPGGGSYNEQFF
TGTGCCAGCAACCCCGGGGGGGGATCCTACAATGAGCAGTTCTTC
>TRBV10-3|TRBJ2-7|many|NA
CAIMTGLGEQYF
TGTGCCATCATGACGGGATTGGGCGAGCAGTACTTC
>TRBV19|TRBJ2-4|NA|NA
CASSISTASAKNIQYF
TGTGCCAGTAGTATAAGCACAGCTTCAGCCAAAAACATTCAGTACTTC
>TRBV6-1|TRBJ2-5|NA|TRBD2
CASRRLAGLQETQYF
TGTGCCAGCAGGAGGTTAGCGGGCCTCCAAGAGACCCAGTACTTC
>TRBV15|TRBJ2-2|NA|TRBD1
CATSGQETGELFF
TGTGCCACCAGCGGACAGGAAACCGGGGAGCTGTTTTTT
>TRBV20-1|TRBJ2-5|many|TRBD2
CSARSWTSGSETQYF
TGTAGTGCCCGCTCCTGGACTAGCGGGAGCGAGACCCAGTACTTC
>TRBV27|TRBJ2-7|many|TRBD1
CASRRDSDYEQYF
TGTGCCAGCAGACGGGACAGCGACTACGAGCAGTACTTC
>TRBV30|TRBJ2-3|few|NA
CAWGLRDTQYF
TGTGCCTGGGGCCTTCGGGATACGCAGTATTTT
>TRBV7-2|TRBJ2-3|many|TRBD2
CASSSRLAETDTQYF
TGTGCCAGCAGCTCCCGACTAGCGGAAACAGATACGCAGTATTTT
>TRBV28|TRBJ1-5|many|NA
CASSSGYANQPQHF
TGTGCCAGCAGTTCCGGGTACGCCAATCAGCCCCAGCATTTT
>TRBV7-6|TRBJ2-2|NA|NA
CASSHDTGELFF
TGTGCCAGCAGCCATGACACCGGGGAGCTGTTTTTT
>TRBV29-1|TRBJ1-1|many|NA
CSVEKGMNTEAFF
TGCAGCGTTGAGAAGGGGATGAACACTGAAGCTTTCTTT
>TRBV2|TRBJ1-2|many|NA
CASSPNGQRRGYTF
TGTGCCAGCAGTCCCAACGGACAGCGGAGGGGCTACACCTTC
>TRBV3-1|TRBJ2-5|NA|NA
CASSPPSTGLEETQYF
TGTGCCAGCAGCCCCCCTTCGACAGGACTGGAGGAGACCCAGTACTTC
>TRBV5-4|TRBJ1-2|NA|NA
CASSLGLVRSYGYTF
TGTGCCAGCAGCTTGGGATTGGTCAGGTCCTATGGCTACACCTTC
>TRBV11-3|TRBJ1-1|many|TRBD1
CASSSRQGFNTEAFF
TGTGCCAGCAGCTCCCGACAGGGTTTCAACACTGAAGCTTTCTTT
>TRBV6-1|TRBJ1-6|few|TRBD1
CASRTGADSPLHF
TGTGCCAGCAGGACAGGGGCTGATTCACCCCTCCACTTT
>TRBV6-2/TRBV6-3|TRBJ2-7|many|TRBD2
CASRSGTSMDEQYF
TGTGCCAGCAGATCCGGGACTAGCATGGACGAGCAGTACTTC
>TRBV3-1|TRBJ2-1|many|TRBD2
CASSRKLAGGGNEQFF
TGTGCCAGCAGCCGCAAACTAGCGGGAGGAGGCAATGAGCAGTTCTTC
>TRBV6-2/TRBV6-3|TRBJ1-2|few|NA
CASHSAGAGYTF
TGTGCCAGCCACTCGGCGGGCGCAGGCTACACCTTC
>TRBV10-2|TRBJ2-7|NA|NA
CASRGLYEQYF
TGCGCCAGCAGAGGGCTGTACGAGCAGTACTTC
>TRBV15|TRBJ2-7|few|TRBD2
CATSSRTGGGLNYEQYF
TGTGCCACCAGCTCCCGGACTGGGGGAGGGCTAAACTACGAGCAGTACTTC
>TRBV6-1|TRBJ2-3|many|NA
CATQTQSTDTQYF
TGTGCCACCCAGACACAAAGCACAGATACGCAGTATTTT
>TRBV7-9|TRBJ2-7|few|NA
CASSHWGPTTYEQYF
TGTGCCAGCAGCCATTGGGGTCCCACAACCTACGAGCAGTACTTC
>TRBV4-1|TRBJ1-1|few|TRBD1
CASSQWDRRVNTEAFF
TGCGCCAGCAGCCAATGGGACAGGCGGGTGAACACTGAAGCTTTCTTT
>TRBV10-1|TRBJ2-3|few|NA
CASSAASPGTDTQYF
TGCGCCAGCAGTGCAGCATCCCCGGGCACAGATACGCAGTATTTT
>TRBV9|TRBJ2-2|few|TRBD2
CASSVALAGDSGELFF
TGTGCCAGCAGCGTCGCGCTAGCGGGAGACAGCGGGGAGCTGTTTTTT
>TRBV3-1|TRBJ2-5|many|NA
CASSQGAVRETQYF
TGTGCCAGCAGCCAAGGGGCGGTGCGGGAGACCCAGTACTTC
>TRBV7-2|TRBJ2-2|NA|NA
CASSPRLGSTGELFF
TGTGCCAGCAGCCCCCGACTTGGGAGCACCGGGGAGCTGTTTTTT